The 9 T cell receptor beta chains in this list originate from one sample, sequenced in a study of neurological immune-mediated disorders. Time point noted: longitudinal time-point 2. TCRdb processed the 5' RACE reads anew with MiXCR; each CDR3 protein has one entry. The sample has about 80,000 distinct CDR3 sequences, about 5.6% seen once. Material: PBMCs. These receptors all come from an older woman with multiple sclerosis.

J is TRBJ1-1 and V is TRBV30; TRBD1 might be the D (5 bases). Per the germline V gene, CDR1 is GTSNPN and CDR2 is SVGIG (reference sequence). The CDR3 contains 14 residues. The ends were cut back, 4 bases at V and 5 bases at J, with 17 bases in the middle. CDR3: CAWMGRAGWTEAFF. The CDR3 nucleotides read TGTGCCTGGATGGGGCGGGCTGGATGGACTGAAGCTTTCTTT. The full variable domain, completed using reference TRBV30 and TRBJ1-1, is SQTIHQWPATLVQPVGSPLSLECTVEGTSNPNLYWYRQAAGRGLQLLFYSVGIGQISSEVPQNLSASRPQDRQFILSSKKLLLSDSGFYLCAWMGRAGWTEAFFGQGTRLTVV.

The sample holds many counts of this clonotype. This chain links TRBV20-1 with TRBJ2-1; 9 nucleotides agree with TRBD1. The CDR3 runs 14 residues. Per germline, CDR1 DFQATT and CDR2 SNEGSKA (reference sequence). V shed 5 bases, J shed 6 bases, and the junction held 8 bases outside the gene matches. Here the CDR3 reads CSAPGTGNSNEQFF. In DNA, the CDR3 is TGCAGTGCTCCCGGGACAGGGAATTCCAATGAGCAGTTCTTC.

Of note for this clonotype: A much larger clone is a single base away; this may be a read error. The CDR3 sequence: CVSMKSPYEQYF. The DNA for the CDR3 is TGTGTCAGCATGAAGTCGCCCTACGAGCAGTACTTC. This chain joins TRBV6-5 and TRBJ2-7; D gene ambiguous. Germline V CDR1 and CDR2: MNHEY, SVGAGI. The CDR3 is 12 residues long.

This clonotype was found many times. V usage is TRBV20-1 and J usage is TRBJ2-6, with D perhaps assigned TRBD1 or TRBD2 (5 bases each). Trimming left V 0 bases short and J 0 bases short, with 15 bases between. Germline V lookup: CDR1 DFQATT, CDR2 SNEGSKA (reference sequence). This CDR3 region has 18 residues. In nucleotides, the CDR3 is TGCAGTGCTAGAGATGATTGGGACGCAGTCTCTGGGGCCAACGTCCTGACTTTC. The encoded protein is CSARDDWDAVSGANVLTF.

This clonotype was recorded at least ten times. This chain connects TRBV3-1 to TRBJ1-3, with D uncertain. V shed 5 bases and J shed 2 bases, with 7 bases lying between them. Germline V lookup: CDR1 LGHDT, CDR2 YNNKEL (reference sequence). The CDR3 length is 13 residues. DNA of the CDR3: TGTGCCAGCAGCGTCCCCCCTGGAAACACCATATATTTT. Amino acids: CASSVPPGNTIYF. Full variable domain (outside the CDR3, taken from reference TRBV3-1 and TRBJ1-3): DTAVSQTPKYLVTQMGNDKSIKCEQNLGHDTMYWYKQDSKKFLKIMFSYNNKELIINETVPNRFSPKSPDKAHLNLHINSLELGDSAVYFCASSVPPGNTIYFGEGSWLTVV.

In this sample, this clonotype turned up a few times. The chain couples TRBV6-6 to TRBJ2-1; 12 nucleotides agree with TRBD2. V trimming: 6 bases; J trimming: 0 bases; junction bases outside the gene matches: 6. CDR3 size: 17 residues. The V gene's germline CDR1 is MNHNY and CDR2 SVGAGI (reference sequence). CDR3 coding DNA: TGTGCCAGCAGGCCCACTAGCGGGGGGAACTCCTACAATGAGCAGTTCTTC. It yields the protein CASRPTSGGNSYNEQFF.

As to this clonotype: A much larger clone sits a single nucleotide away, making a read error possible. V and J are TRBV5-4 and TRBJ2-7, with D maybe TRBD2 (6 bases). CDR1 SGHNT and CDR2 YYREEE come from the germline V gene (reference sequence). This CDR3 has 13 residues. Trimming took off 6 bases at V and 7 bases at J, with 17 bases between the two ends. DNA of the CDR3: TGTGCCAGCATCAGCCCTCAGGGAGGTGAGCAGTACTTC. This codes for CASISPQGGEQYF.

Many counts were recorded for this clonotype. CDR3 protein: CASTVSRPIVSDTQYF. For the CDR3, the DNA is TGTGCCAGCACCGTTTCGCGGCCCATTGTCTCAGATACGCAGTATTTT. The chain couples TRBV14 to TRBJ2-3, with D unresolved. Trimming removed 7 bases at V and 4 bases at J, with 21 bases between. Germline V gene sequence: CDR1 SGHDN, CDR2 FVKESK. The CDR3 loop spans 16 amino acids.

This clonotype was counted many times. V is TRBV6-2 or TRBV6-3 and J is TRBJ2-2, with 8 bases matching TRBD1. There are 18 residues in the CDR3. Germline CDR1 is MNHEY and CDR2 is SVGEGT. With V trimmed by 0 bases and J by 3 bases, 9 bases remained unmatched. CDR3 in DNA: TGTGCCAGCAGTTACTCGACGGGCCAGGGGGCGTACACCGGGGAGCTGTTTTTT. This encodes CASSYSTGQGAYTGELFF.